This entry lists 19 T cell receptor beta chains sequenced from one sample in a study of vaccination and CD4 T cells after COVID-19. These receptors are not linked to any known antigen. Researchers used the Oncomine TCR Beta short-read assay to sequence DNA from cultured CD4+ T cells. TCRdb re-called the PCR reads through MiXCR, storing one row per CDR3 protein. The sample lists 11,000 to 15,000 distinct CDR3 sequences; roughly 62% were seen once. This sample's treatment: approximately 9-day PBMC culture with coronavirus spike peptide pools or control peptides (ViraFEST assay). Specimen: CD4+ T cells from blood, cultured in vitro. All receptors derive from a human donor who had recovered from COVID-19.

This CDR3 is CASRATGAVDNSPLHF. CDR3 in DNA: TGTGCCAGCAGGGCTACAGGGGCTGTAGATAATTCACCCCTCCACTTT. The chain uses TRBV19 and TRBJ1-6; 7 bases are shared with TRBD1. V gave up 9 bases and J gave up 5 bases; unmatched junction bases: 13. This CDR3 has 16 residues. Germline values: CDR1 LNHDA, CDR2 SQIVND (reference sequence).

Remarks on this clonotype: The DNA is omitted, as the CDR3 cannot be located on it reliably, and the CDR3 follows TCRdb's listing. The gene calls are TRBV2 and TRBJ2-2; the table's D call, TRBD1, has no DNA check behind it. Germline loops: CDR1 SNHLY, CDR2 FYNNEI. The CDR3 spans 13 residues, counting both ends. The CDR3 here is CAISGPDTGELFF.

This clonotype occurred a few times. The rearrangement joins TRBV6-2 or TRBV6-3 to TRBJ1-5, with 8 bases identical to TRBD1. After removal of 6 bases from V and 6 bases from J, the junction contained 10 bases not matched to a gene. CDR1 is MNHEY, CDR2 SVGEGT, per germline. This CDR3 has 15 residues. In DNA, the CDR3 is TGTGCCAGCAGCCCACGTGGACAGGGTCTTCAGCCCCAGCATTTT. This translates into CASSPRGQGLQPQHF.

V and J are TRBV20-1 and TRBJ2-1, with D maybe TRBD2 (6 bases). CDR1 is DFQATT, CDR2 SNEGSKA, per germline (reference sequence). CDR3 length: 14 amino acids. Trimming stripped 3 bases from V and 6 bases from J, with 15 bases between. CDR3 region: CSASTGTFSNEQFF. The CDR3, as DNA: TGCAGTGCTAGCACCGGGACTTTCAGCAATGAGCAGTTCTTC.

This chain connects TRBV21-1 to TRBJ2-6; TRBD1, as called in the table, went unchecked against the DNA. TRBV21-1 is a documented pseudogene. This CDR3 comprises 17 residues. The CDR3 nucleotides read TGTGCCAGCAATCCACGGCCCCGAGGCTCTGGGGCCAACGTCCTGACTTTC. Its translation is CASNPRPRGSGANVLTF.

The gene calls are TRBV4-1 and TRBJ2-7; D perhaps matches TRBD1 (5 bases). V was pared by 4 bases and J by 2 bases, with 12 bases between. The CDR3 runs to 14 residues. Germline V gene sequence: CDR1 MGHRA, CDR2 YSYEKL. The CDR3 nucleotides read TGCGCCAGCAGCCCGGAAAGGGGTACCTACGAGCAGTACTTC. It translates to CASSPERGTYEQYF.

The chain carries TRBV10-1 and TRBJ2-1; 12 bases agree with TRBD2. Trimming removed 4 bases from V and 10 bases from J; junction bases left unmatched: 5. Per germline, CDR1 WNHNN and CDR2 SYGVQD (reference sequence). The CDR3 spans 14 residues. CDR3 coding DNA: TGCGCCAGCAGTGGGACTAGCGGGACGGGCGAGCAGTTCTTC. It translates to CASSGTSGTGEQFF.

The chain uses TRBV6-1 and TRBJ1-1; 8 bases align to TRBD1. This CDR3 has 12 amino acids. V shed 11 bases, J shed 1 base, and the junction held 3 bases outside the gene matches. Germline V gene sequence: CDR1 MNHNS, CDR2 SASEGT. CDR3 sequence reads: CAGGQGNTEAFF. For the CDR3, the DNA is TGTGCCGGAGGACAGGGGAACACTGAAGCTTTCTTT.

The gene calls are TRBV10-2 and TRBJ1-1; D is possibly TRBD1 (5 bases). CDR1 WSHSY and CDR2 SAAADI come from the germline V gene. Trimming stripped 4 bases from V and 8 bases from J, with 11 bases between. This CDR3 spans 12 amino acids. The CDR3 DNA reads TGCGCCAGCAGTGCAAGCTGGGGGGAAGCTTTCTTT. Its translation is CASSASWGEAFF.

The V call is TRBV20-1, the J call TRBJ2-5, with a possible D match to TRBD1 (6 bases). The CDR3 covers 13 residues. V dropped 8 bases and J dropped 4 bases, with 17 bases sitting between them. Germline assignment: CDR1 DFQATT and CDR2 SNEGSKA (reference sequence). The CDR3 is CSIRTARRETQYF. In DNA form, the CDR3 reads TGCAGTATTCGGACAGCGAGGAGAGAGACCCAGTACTTC.

The V gene is TRBV5-4, the J gene TRBJ1-2, with D unresolved. Germline V gene data show CDR1 as SGHNT and CDR2 as YYREEE (reference sequence). V lost 4 bases and J 4 bases, leaving 11 bases between the germline ends. The CDR3 has 13 residues. In DNA, the CDR3 is TGTGCCAGCAGCCTACCGGCCGGCTATGGCTACACCTTC. Protein product: CASSLPAGYGYTF.

This clonotype showed up just a few times. CDR3 loop: CASSIQGGSDTQYF. CDR3 DNA: TGTGCCAGCAGCATCCAGGGGGGGTCAGATACGCAGTATTTT. The rearrangement uses TRBV7-3 and TRBJ2-3; D possibly matches TRBD1 or TRBD2 (7 bases each). The ends were cut back, 5 bases at V and 4 bases at J, with 13 bases in the middle. Germline V gene lookup returns CDR1 SGHTA and CDR2 FQGTGA. The CDR3 spans 14 residues.

This sequence joins TRBV20-1 and TRBJ2-2, with 8 bases matching TRBD2. With 6 bases clipped from V and 3 bases from J, the junction kept 6 bases outside the gene matches. Germline assignment: CDR1 DFQATT and CDR2 SNEGSKA (reference sequence). The CDR3 is made up of 14 amino acids. CDR3 sequence (DNA): TGCAGTGCCCGCCCGGGGGGGTACACCGGGGAGCTGTTTTTT. Translating it yields CSARPGGYTGELFF.

The chain is built from TRBV27 and TRBJ2-5; TRBD1 might be the D (6 bases). Trimming stripped 5 bases from V and 3 bases from J, with 16 bases between. The CDR3 is 15 amino acids. Germline V gene sequence: CDR1 MNHEY, CDR2 SMNVEV (reference sequence). CDR3 sequence reads: CASSLPGQPKETQYF. Here the CDR3 DNA reads TGTGCCAGCAGTCTGCCCGGACAGCCAAAAGAGACCCAGTACTTC.

The chain carries TRBV24-1 and TRBJ2-3, with D possibly being TRBD1 or TRBD2 (6 bases each). The ends were cut back, 0 bases at V and 10 bases at J, with 10 bases in the middle. The CDR3 contains 13 residues. Germline CDR1 reads KGHDR; CDR2 reads SFDVKD. CDR3 in amino acids: CATSDLLGGSQYF. CDR3 sequence (DNA): TGTGCCACCAGTGATTTGCTGGGGGGCTCGCAGTATTTT.

The CDR3 spells CASSLGQSSYNEQFF. As DNA, the CDR3 is TGTGCCAGCAGCCTGGGACAGAGCTCCTACAATGAGCAGTTCTTC. This sequence joins TRBV6-1 and TRBJ2-1; 7 bases align to TRBD1. This CDR3 is built from 15 residues. J was trimmed by 0 bases and V by 6 bases; bases with no gene match: 5. The germline V gene has CDR1 MNHNS and CDR2 SASEGT.

The rearrangement joins TRBV20-1 to TRBJ2-7; 9 bases match TRBD2. The V segment lost 1 base and the J segment 3 bases; nucleotides outside the gene matches: 1. The CDR3 is made up of 13 amino acids. From germline, CDR1 is DFQATT and CDR2 SNEGSKA (reference sequence). DNA for the CDR3: TGCAGTGCTAGAGGGACTAGCGACTACGAGCAGTACTTC. It codes for CSARGTSDYEQYF.

This clonotype was detected only a few times. This chain connects TRBV21-1 to TRBJ2-7. TRBV21-1 corresponds to a pseudogene. This CDR3 has 12 amino acids. CDR3 region: CASSNWVYEQYF. The CDR3, as DNA: TGTGCCAGCAGCAATTGGGTTTACGAGCAGTACTTC.

This clonotype came up a few times. The chain couples TRBV20-1 to TRBJ1-4, with TRBD1 as a possible D gene (5 bases). V was clipped by 0 bases and J by 8 bases, with 16 bases between them. This CDR3 comprises 15 residues. Germline CDR1 DFQATT, CDR2 SNEGSKA (reference sequence). CDR3 loop: CSARDMGGVGEKLFF. In DNA form, the CDR3 reads TGCAGTGCTAGAGATATGGGAGGGGTAGGGGAAAAACTGTTTTTT.